This paragraph reports one T cell receptor beta chain. The antigen remains undetermined. This sample is drawn from a study of shared clonotypes between healthy human individuals. All donors were healthy HIV-negative adults lacking recent acute infections or vaccinations. Using about 220 ng DNA, some 30,000 T cell genomes, the sorted-subset replicate PCRs were run. Here immunoSEQ multiplex PCR was the method, and the copy in TCRdb shows in-frame clones only, minus some. The sample shows 1.6 million or so clones, roughly 96% of them seen only once. The CDR3 sequence is 16 residues long. In germline, CDR1 is KGHSH, CDR2 LQKENI. Trimming took 3 bases from V and 6 from J, leaving 19 bases between them. General observations from the study: A generally larger estimated richness was seen in naive subsets than in memory subsets.

The chain recombines TRBV18 with TRBJ2-3, with D perhaps matching TRBD1 (5 bases). This clonotype was sampled from a man aged 25-45 years in good health. The sample comprised naive CD4+ T cells sorted from blood. The sample's subset: CD45RA+ positively selected. CDR3 protein: CASSPIGGAGSDTQYF. For the CDR3, the DNA is TGTGCCAGCTCACCTATAGGTGGGGCAGGGTCTGATACGCAGTATTTT.